The clone carrying this T cell receptor beta chain is a singleton in its sample. Germline CDR1 reads SGHVS; CDR2 reads FQNEAQ. There are 16 residues in the CDR3. V shed 5 bases and J 2 bases; nucleotides not matched to a gene: 7. Profiled with immunoSEQ multiplex PCR; TCRdb holds only in-frame clones, not every one. Counted here are roughly 140,000 clones, around nine tenths occurring once; the ten biggest clones make up 0.95% to 1.5%. The sample comes from a study of blood T cell repertoires in COVID-19. Study as a whole: Sources were T cells, B-cell-depleted T cells, or PBMCs; the material itself was cDNA or gDNA.

This TCR was sampled from a woman in her thirties with acute COVID-19. Sequencing was carried out using PBMCs or T cells enriched from blood (not recorded which). The chain couples TRBV7-8 to TRBJ2-7, with TRBD1 matching over 12 bases. The CDR3 is CASSPVGQGAPYEQYF. In DNA form, the CDR3 reads TGTGCCAGCAGCCCAGTGGGACAGGGGGCCCCCTACGAGCAGTACTTC.